Listed below are T cell receptor beta chains from one sample, sequenced in a study of blood T cell repertoires in COVID-19. Produced via immunoSEQ multiplex PCR; TCRdb's table is partial and in-frame only. There are around 250,000 clones in the sample; 86% occur only once, and roughly 12% lies in the top ten. The sample consisted of peripheral blood. These receptors were collected from a man at least 80 years old with acute or convalescent COVID-19. Both conserved end residues are part of each CDR3. Each record gives: V gene, D gene, J gene, clone size, CDR3 DNA, CDR3 protein. The D gene is left open where the match is weak. Size is stated for part of the rows, as once, few or many counts, or as a class when the clone is expanded.

V: TRBV3-1/TRBV3-2; D: .; J: TRBJ2-7; size: .; DNA: TGTGCCAGCAGCCAAGTATCCTGGCGGGACGAGCAGTACTTC; CDR3: CASSQVSWRDEQYF
V: TRBV27; D: .; J: TRBJ1-1; size: .; DNA: TGTGCCAGCAGTTTTCGGGGAGGGGGGTACACTGAAGCTTTCTTT; CDR3: CASSFRGGGYTEAFF
V: TRBV3-1/TRBV3-2; D: TRBD1; J: TRBJ2-7; size: .; DNA: TGTGCCAGCAGCCAAGGGGCAGGGGGCCTAGTATACGAGCAGTACTTC; CDR3: CASSQGAGGLVYEQYF
V: TRBV6-5; D: .; J: TRBJ1-3; size: few; DNA: TGTGCCAGCAGTTACTCGAACAGGGATTCTGGTTTT; CDR3: CASSYSNRDSGF
V: TRBV7-9; D: .; J: TRBJ1-1; size: .; DNA: TGTGCCAGCAGCTCCCTGGGGTCGGGGACTGAAGCTTTCTTT; CDR3: CASSSLGSGTEAFF
V: TRBV6-2/TRBV6-3; D: .; J: TRBJ2-7; size: once; DNA: TGTGCCAGCAGTTACTCGACTTCGGACAGTCAGAGCTCCTACGAGCAGTACTTC; CDR3: CASSYSTSDSQSSYEQYF
V: TRBV3-1/TRBV3-2; D: TRBD1; J: TRBJ1-3; size: few; DNA: TGTGCCAGCAGCCAAGGTTGGGGACAGGGTGAATCAGGAAACACCATATATTTT; CDR3: CASSQGWGQGESGNTIYF
V: TRBV28; D: TRBD1; J: TRBJ2-7; size: .; DNA: TGTGCCAGCAGCGTGGGACAGGGGATCTACGAGCAGTACTTC; CDR3: CASSVGQGIYEQYF
V: TRBV6-6; D: TRBD1; J: TRBJ1-2; size: .; DNA: TGTGCCAGCAGTTACTCGGGGACAGGGGTCTCTGGCTACACCTTC; CDR3: CASSYSGTGVSGYTF
V: TRBV7-8; D: TRBD1; J: TRBJ1-5; size: .; DNA: TGTGCCAGCACCAAGGACAGGCCGGCAGGGCCCCAGCATTTT; CDR3: CASTKDRPAGPQHF
V: TRBV28; D: TRBD1; J: TRBJ1-5; size: .; DNA: TGTGCCAGCAGTTTGGGACAGGGATCTCAGCCCCAGCATTTT; CDR3: CASSLGQGSQPQHF
V: TRBV27; D: TRBD1; J: TRBJ1-6; size: .; DNA: TGTGCCAGCAGTTTTGGGGACAGTCGGGGTTTCGATTCACCCCTCCACTTT; CDR3: CASSFGDSRGFDSPLHF
V: TRBV19; D: .; J: TRBJ2-1; size: .; DNA: TGTGCCAGTAGTCCACGCCGGGGACAATACTACAATGAGCAGTTCTTC; CDR3: CASSPRRGQYYNEQFF
V: TRBV7-3; D: .; J: TRBJ1-3; size: .; DNA: TGTGCCAGCAACCCACGGAGTGGGTCTGGAAACACCATATATTTT; CDR3: CASNPRSGSGNTIYF
V: TRBV24-1; D: TRBD2; J: TRBJ2-3; size: .; DNA: TGTGCCACCAGTGATCCCACCCCGGGACTAGCGGGAGGCACAGATACGCAGTATTTT; CDR3: CATSDPTPGLAGGTDTQYF
V: TRBV5-1; D: .; J: TRBJ1-1; size: .; DNA: TGCGCCAGCGGGTCGGGGGTGGACACTGAAGCTTTCTTT; CDR3: CASGSGVDTEAFF
V: TRBV12-3/TRBV12-4; D: .; J: TRBJ1-1; size: .; DNA: TGTGCCAGCAGTTTGGGACAGAACACTGAAGCTTTCTTT; CDR3: CASSLGQNTEAFF
V: TRBV2; D: .; J: TRBJ1-3; size: .; DNA: TGTGCCAGCAGTCCATTGAGGACCATATATTTT; CDR3: CASSPLRTIYF
V: TRBV27; D: TRBD2; J: TRBJ2-2; size: .; DNA: TGTGCCAGCAGTACTACTAGCGGGCGAGGCACCGGGGAGCTGTTTTTT; CDR3: CASSTTSGRGTGELFF
V: TRBV3-1/TRBV3-2; D: TRBD1; J: TRBJ1-2; size: .; DNA: TGTGCCAGCAGCCAAGAGGGACAGGGGGTCCCCTATGGCTACACCTTC; CDR3: CASSQEGQGVPYGYTF
V: TRBV7-2; D: TRBD1; J: TRBJ2-1; size: .; DNA: TGTGCCAGCAGCTCCCGACAGGGTTACGAGCAGTTCTTC; CDR3: CASSSRQGYEQFF
V: TRBV5-1; D: TRBD2; J: TRBJ2-3; size: .; DNA: TGCGCCAGCAGCCTGGGCGGGACTAGCGGCGCAGATACGCAGTATTTT; CDR3: CASSLGGTSGADTQYF
V: TRBV6-6; D: .; J: TRBJ1-2; size: .; DNA: TGTGCCAGCAGTTCCCAGGGCCTCTATGGCTACACCTTC; CDR3: CASSSQGLYGYTF